This TCR beta chain was recorded in a study of T cell repertoires in cytomegalovirus infection. About the study: In public TCR beta signatures, there were indications of both CMV infection and matching HLA type. Study outcomes and limitations: Ex vivo, HLA-C-restricted CMV-specific TCR beta clonotypes prevailed over the rest of the response.

From the reads, TCRdb called clonotypes with MiXCR, one entry per CDR3 protein. The sample has about 700,000 distinct CDR3 sequences, around 35% seen once; the top ten hold approximately 18%. V lost 5 bases to trimming and J lost 4 bases; unmatched junction nucleotides: 6. The CDR3 spans 15 residues. As regards this clonotype: Its antigen is not identified.

The chain couples TRBV12-3 or TRBV12-4 to TRBJ2-2; TRBD1 agrees at 8 bases. The TCR was taken from a human donor in good health (CMV status not recorded). Some clones in this sample may be carry-over from other donors' samples. The sequences come from cultured PBMCs, collected from culture after CMV antigen stimulation. The CDR3 DNA is TGTGCCAGCAGTCCCAGGGGGCTCGGCACCGGGGAGCTGTTTTTT. It is translated as CASSPRGLGTGELFF.